The next 8 T cell receptor beta chains were all read from a single sample in a study of Ad26.COV2.S vaccination and SARS-CoV-2 variants. Noted treatment: some 20 received Ad26.COV2.S at low or high dose, single or two shots; roughly five received placebo; per-sample allocation not given. Collection of samples fell on day 63 after the first vaccine or placebo injection. Data came from immunoSEQ multiplex PCR; TCRdb stores just in-frame clones and leaves some out. The sample contains about 350,000 clones, over 75% of which appear only once. The input for sequencing was peripheral blood, taken in a trial of Ad26.COV2.S vaccine versus placebo. Receptors originate from a person aged 18-65 years who received the Ad26.COV2.S COVID-19 vaccine or a placebo.

This chain connects TRBV7-2 to TRBJ1-4; D is perhaps TRBD1 (6 bases). The CDR3 runs to 18 residues. The V end lost 1 base, the J end lost 0 bases, and 15 bases lay between the germline ends. The germline gives CDR1 SGHTA, CDR2 FQGNSA. The CDR3 DNA follows: TGTGCCAGCAGCTTAGTCCCAGGGGCCCTCACAACTAATGAAAAACTGTTTTTT. Translated, it gives CASSLVPGALTTNEKLFF.

Written as DNA, the CDR3 is TGCGCCAGCAGCCCAGCATGGGGAATCGATCAGCCCCAGCATTTT. This codes for CASSPAWGIDQPQHF. The chain couples TRBV4-1 to TRBJ1-5, with D unresolved. This CDR3 has 15 residues. Trimming removed 4 bases from V and 5 bases from J, with 15 bases in between. Germline V lookup: CDR1 MGHRA, CDR2 YSYEKL.

This clone occurred a few times. The CDR3 sequence: CASSPRTGFEQYF. The CDR3 bases are TGTGCCAGCAGCCCCCGGACAGGTTTCGAGCAGTACTTC. The chain employs TRBV9 and TRBJ2-7; 7 nucleotides match TRBD1. The ends lost 4 bases at V and 6 bases at J; junction bases unmatched: 7. The CDR3 extends over 13 amino acids. CDR1 is SGDLS, CDR2 YYNGEE, per germline.

The V call is TRBV4-2, the J call TRBJ1-6, with D possibly matching TRBD1 (6 bases). Per the germline V gene, CDR1 is LGHNA and CDR2 is YNFKEQ. CDR3 size: 20 residues. Deletions cut 3 bases from V and 1 base from J, with 22 bases between. Written as DNA, the CDR3 is TGTGCCAGCAGCCAGGCCACCGGGACACTTGAAGGGTCCTATAATTCACCCCTCCACTTT. Its protein is CASSQATGTLEGSYNSPLHF.

The chain is built from TRBV6-1 and TRBJ1-1, with unresolved D. This CDR3 has 14 residues. The V and J ends lost 2 bases and 1 base respectively, with 8 bases between them. Per germline, CDR1 MNHNS and CDR2 SASEGT. In DNA, the CDR3 is TGTGCCAGCAGTGAATTGTGGCAGAACACTGAAGCTTTCTTT. Protein: CASSELWQNTEAFF.

V is TRBV9 and J is TRBJ1-3, with D hard to call. The V end lost 0 bases, the J end lost 0 bases, and 10 bases lay between the germline ends. The germline V gene encodes CDR1 SGDLS and CDR2 YYNGEE. CDR3 size: 16 residues. CDR3 nucleotides: TGTGCCAGCAGCGTAGAGGGAGTTAGCTCTGGAAACACCATATATTTT. It yields the protein CASSVEGVSSGNTIYF.

This rearrangement joins TRBV13 to TRBJ2-7, with 9 bases identical to TRBD2. V shed 5 bases, J shed 0 bases, and the junction held 8 bases outside the gene matches. Germline V gene lookup returns CDR1 PRHDT and CDR2 FYEKMQ (reference sequence). CDR3 size: 16 residues. The CDR3 nucleotides are TGTGCCAGCAGCATGTACTCGGGACTAGCCTCCTACGAGCAGTACTTC. Translating gives CASSMYSGLASYEQYF.

A single count supports this clone. The CDR3 bases are TGTGCCAGCAGCCAAGATAGCAGGGCTCAGCCCCAGCATTTT. Protein product: CASSQDSRAQPQHF. The chain recombines TRBV3-1 (or the pseudogene TRBV3-2) with TRBJ1-5; D is perhaps TRBD1 (5 bases). The CDR3 has 14 residues. Looked up from germline, CDR1 is LGHDT and CDR2 is YNNKEL (reference sequence). Trimming shortened V by 0 bases and J by 6 bases, and 9 bases separated the two germline ends.